This TCR beta chain was captured by sequencing in a study of blood T cell repertoires in COVID-19. Study in general: Some COVID-19 samples were acute and others convalescent; all came from the United States, Italy and Spain. T cells, B-cell-depleted T cells, or PBMCs provided the cDNA or gDNA that served as material.

The CDR3 contains 17 residues. The junction had 6 bases not matched to a gene; V was cut back by 3 bases and J by 0 bases. Germline V gives CDR1 SGHAT, CDR2 FQNNGV. Source study methods: Estimates of nucleated cell counts were drawn from the amplification of reference gene primers. Assay used: immunoSEQ multiplex PCR; TCRdb lists only in-frame clones, some missing. For V, J and clone size, that table is used; D and trimming come from the DNA. The repertoire holds about 130,000 clones, approximately 77% seen once, with over 15% in the top ten. The receptor was isolated from a man older than 75 with acute or convalescent COVID-19. The sequenced material came from peripheral blood. This sequence joins TRBV11-2 and TRBJ2-2; 8 positions agree with TRBD1. The CDR3 is CASSFPRQGSNTGELFF. The CDR3 nucleotides read TGTGCCAGCAGCTTCCCCAGACAGGGGTCGAACACCGGGGAGCTGTTTTTT.